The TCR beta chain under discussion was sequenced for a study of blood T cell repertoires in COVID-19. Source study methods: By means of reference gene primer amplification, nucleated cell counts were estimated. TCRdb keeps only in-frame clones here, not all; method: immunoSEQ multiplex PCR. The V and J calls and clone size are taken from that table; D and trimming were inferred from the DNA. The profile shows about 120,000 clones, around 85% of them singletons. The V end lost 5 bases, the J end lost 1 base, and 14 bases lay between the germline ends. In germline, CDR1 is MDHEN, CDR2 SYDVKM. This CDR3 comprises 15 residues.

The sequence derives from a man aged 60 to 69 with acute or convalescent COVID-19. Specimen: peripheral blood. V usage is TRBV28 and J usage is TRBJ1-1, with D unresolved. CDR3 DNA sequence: TGTGCCAGCAGTCGATTGGACGGGAGGAACACTGAAGCTTTCTTT. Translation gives CASSRLDGRNTEAFF. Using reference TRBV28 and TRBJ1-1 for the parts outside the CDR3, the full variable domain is DVKVTQSSRYLVKRTGEKVFLECVQDMDHENMFWYRQDPGLGLRLIYFSYDVKMKEKGDIPEGYSVSREKKERFSLILESASTNQTSMYLCASSRLDGRNTEAFFGQGTRLTVV.